A selection of T cell receptor beta chains follows, all from one sample in a study of T cells after yellow fever vaccination. TCRdb reprocessed the 5' RACE reads via MiXCR and lists one record per CDR3 protein. The table shows almost 600,000 distinct CDR3 sequences, with about 13% occurring only once. Sequences were derived from PBMCs, sampled on the day of the yellow fever booster vaccination. These TCRs come from a young man who received the YFV17D yellow fever vaccine. Each CDR3 is given with its conserved first and last residue. D genes are given only for firm matches. Clone sizes are given selectively: once, few, many, or a class where the clone is expanded.

j_call: TRBJ2-7
d_call: .
v_call: TRBV20-1
clone_size: .
cdr3_aa: CSAGQPSYEQYF
cdr3_nt: TGCAGTGCAGGACAGCCCTCCTACGAGCAGTACTTC

j_call: TRBJ2-1
d_call: TRBD2
v_call: TRBV7-2
clone_size: few
cdr3_aa: CASSLPGGGIEQFF
cdr3_nt: TGTGCCAGCAGCCTCCCCGGGGGGGGAATTGAGCAGTTCTTC

j_call: TRBJ2-7
d_call: .
v_call: TRBV11-1
clone_size: few
cdr3_aa: CASSLGWTPVVTSYEQYF
cdr3_nt: TGTGCCAGCAGCTTAGGCTGGACGCCTGTGGTGACAAGCTACGAGCAGTACTTC

j_call: TRBJ1-1
d_call: .
v_call: TRBV15
clone_size: few
cdr3_aa: CATSRSNRAGTEAFF
cdr3_nt: TGTGCCACCAGCAGGAGTAACAGGGCAGGCACTGAAGCTTTCTTT

j_call: TRBJ2-7
d_call: TRBD2
v_call: TRBV5-1
clone_size: many
cdr3_aa: CASSPTSGRTYEQYF
cdr3_nt: TGCGCCAGCAGCCCAACTAGCGGGAGGACCTACGAGCAGTACTTC

j_call: TRBJ2-5
d_call: .
v_call: TRBV21-1
clone_size: .
cdr3_aa: CASSKGRSGRDQETQYF
cdr3_nt: TGTGCCAGCAGCAAAGGACGTAGCGGGAGGGACCAAGAGACCCAGTACTTC

j_call: TRBJ2-7
d_call: TRBD2
v_call: TRBV9
clone_size: .
cdr3_aa: CASSVSGTFYEQYF
cdr3_nt: TGTGCCAGCAGCGTGAGCGGGACCTTCTACGAGCAGTACTTC

j_call: TRBJ2-4
d_call: .
v_call: TRBV12-3/TRBV12-4
clone_size: many
cdr3_aa: CASSFWQLAKNIQYF
cdr3_nt: TGTGCCAGCAGTTTTTGGCAGCTAGCCAAAAACATTCAGTACTTC

j_call: TRBJ2-2
d_call: TRBD1
v_call: TRBV5-1
clone_size: .
cdr3_aa: CATRTGLGETGELFF
cdr3_nt: TGCGCCACCCGGACAGGGCTAGGGGAAACCGGGGAGCTGTTTTTT

j_call: TRBJ2-1
d_call: TRBD2
v_call: TRBV4-3
clone_size: .
cdr3_aa: CASSQDTSGREQFF
cdr3_nt: TGCGCCAGCAGCCAAGATACTAGCGGACGAGAGCAGTTCTTC